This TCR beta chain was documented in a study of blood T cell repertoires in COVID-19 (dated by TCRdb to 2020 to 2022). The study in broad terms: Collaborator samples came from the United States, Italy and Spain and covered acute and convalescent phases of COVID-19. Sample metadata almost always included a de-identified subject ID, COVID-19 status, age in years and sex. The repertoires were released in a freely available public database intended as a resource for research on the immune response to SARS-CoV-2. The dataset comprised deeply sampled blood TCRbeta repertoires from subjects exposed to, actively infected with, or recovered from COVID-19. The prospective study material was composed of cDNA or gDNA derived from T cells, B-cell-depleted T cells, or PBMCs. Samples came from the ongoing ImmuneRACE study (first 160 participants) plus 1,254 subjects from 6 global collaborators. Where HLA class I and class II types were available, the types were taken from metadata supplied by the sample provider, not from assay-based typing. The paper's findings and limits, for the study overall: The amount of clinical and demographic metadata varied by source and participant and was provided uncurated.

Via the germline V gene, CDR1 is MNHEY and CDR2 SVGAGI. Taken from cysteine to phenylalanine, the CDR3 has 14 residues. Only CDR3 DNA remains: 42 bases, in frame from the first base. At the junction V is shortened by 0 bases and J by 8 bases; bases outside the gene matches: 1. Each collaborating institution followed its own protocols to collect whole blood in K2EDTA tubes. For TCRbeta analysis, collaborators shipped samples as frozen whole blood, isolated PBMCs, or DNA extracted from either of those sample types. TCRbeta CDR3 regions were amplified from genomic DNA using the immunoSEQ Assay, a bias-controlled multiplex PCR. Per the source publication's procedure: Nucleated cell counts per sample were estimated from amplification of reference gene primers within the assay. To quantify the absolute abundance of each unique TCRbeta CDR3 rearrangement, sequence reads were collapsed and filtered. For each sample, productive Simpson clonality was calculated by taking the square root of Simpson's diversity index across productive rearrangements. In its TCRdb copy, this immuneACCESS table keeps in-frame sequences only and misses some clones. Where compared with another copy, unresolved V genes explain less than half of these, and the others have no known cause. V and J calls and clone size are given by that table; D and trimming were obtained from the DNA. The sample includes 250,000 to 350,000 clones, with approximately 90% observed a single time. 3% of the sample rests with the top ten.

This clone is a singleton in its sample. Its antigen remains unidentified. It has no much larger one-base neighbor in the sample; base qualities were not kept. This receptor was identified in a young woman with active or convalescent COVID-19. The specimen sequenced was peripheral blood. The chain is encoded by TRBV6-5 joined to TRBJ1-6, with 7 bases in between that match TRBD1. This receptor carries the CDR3 CASSYSGTDSPLHF. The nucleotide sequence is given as TGTGCCAGCAGTTACTCCGGGACAGATTCACCCCTCCACTTT.